Each of the 13 T cell receptor beta chains below was sequenced from the same sample in a study of cytomegalovirus exposure and HLA in healthy donors (dated by TCRdb to about 2017). Library preparation was by the immunoSEQ multiplex PCR assay. The table comes from immuneACCESS by way of TCRdb, which keeps in-frame sequences with V and J called. Part of the clones is missing from these tables; in studies checked, under half for an unresolved V gene and the rest for unknown reasons. The sample table lists more than 150,000 clones, roughly 80% of them with a count of one. The ten largest clones represent approximately 7% of the sample. Sequenced input: PBMCs. The receptors were gathered from a man in his late teens or twenties in good health and CMV-seropositive.

This clone was seen just once. The chain couples TRBV6-1 to TRBJ2-2, with TRBD1 as a possible D gene (5 bases). The CDR3 loop spans 12 amino acids. Trimming stripped 4 bases from V and 12 bases from J, with 12 bases between. The V gene's germline CDR1 is MNHNS and CDR2 SASEGT. CDR3 sequence: CASSGGGTKLFF. The CDR3 DNA follows: TGTGCCAGCAGTGGGGGCGGAACAAAGCTGTTTTTT.

The chain employs TRBV7-8 and TRBJ2-7; 7 bases align to TRBD2. The CDR3 covers 15 residues. Germline CDR1 and CDR2: SGHVS and FQNEAQ. V shed 3 bases, J shed 4 bases, and the junction held 9 bases outside the gene matches. CDR3 sequence (DNA): TGTGCCAGCAGCTTTAGGCGGGAGTCCGTGTACGAGCAGTACTTC. Amino acids: CASSFRRESVYEQYF.

This chain uses TRBV9 with TRBJ2-7, with a weak D call TRBD2 (6 bases). V lost 0 bases and J lost 2, with 9 bases in between. Germline V gene data show CDR1 as SGDLS and CDR2 as YYNGEE. The CDR3 extends over 14 amino acids. This CDR3 reads CASSVAGETYEQYF. The CDR3 DNA is TGTGCCAGCAGCGTAGCGGGGGAAACCTACGAGCAGTACTTC.

V gene TRBV5-1 combines with J gene TRBJ1-5, with D possibly being TRBD1 (5 bases). In germline, CDR1 is SGHRS, CDR2 YFSETQ. V lost 0 bases to trimming and J lost 2 bases, with 9 bases between them. The CDR3 has 15 residues. This CDR3 reads CASSLEGARNQPQHF. The CDR3 DNA is TGCGCCAGCAGCTTGGAAGGGGCACGCAATCAGCCCCAGCATTTT. The full variable domain, in which reference TRBV5-1 and TRBJ1-5 provide the parts outside the CDR3, is KAGVTQTPRYLIKTRGQQVTLSCSPISGHRSVSWYQQTPGQGLQFLFEYFSETQRNKGNFPGRFSGRQFSNSRSEMNVSTLELGDSALYLCASSLEGARNQPQHFGDGTRLSIL.

Here the CDR3 DNA reads TGTGCCAGCAGTTTTTCGGGTAGCGGGGCCTACGAGCAGTACTTC. This codes for CASSFSGSGAYEQYF. The chain couples TRBV27 to TRBJ2-7; 8 bases agree with TRBD2. Trimming cost V 3 bases and J 2 bases; bases outside gene matches: 6. This CDR3 has 15 amino acids. Germline CDR1 is MNHEY and CDR2 is SMNVEV (reference sequence).

The chain couples TRBV4-1 to TRBJ1-1; possible D gene TRBD1, 5 bases. The CDR3 covers 16 residues. Looked up from germline, CDR1 is MGHRA and CDR2 is YSYEKL. V lost 1 base and J lost 4, with 16 bases in between. The CDR3, as DNA: TGCGCCAGCAGCCAAGTAGGGAAGGGAGGGGCCACTGAAGCTTTCTTT. Translation: CASSQVGKGGATEAFF.

This chain links TRBV19 with TRBJ2-7; possible D gene TRBD2, 6 bases. The CDR3 extends over 15 amino acids. Germline lookup yields CDR1 LNHDA and CDR2 SQIVND (reference sequence). Trimming pared 5 bases from V and 6 bases from J, leaving 20 bases between. CDR3 sequence: CASSPRDSHLVEQYF. The CDR3 DNA follows: TGTGCCAGTAGTCCTCGGGACTCACATCTGGTCGAGCAGTACTTC.

This clone was seen a few times. Here the CDR3 DNA reads TGTGCCTGGAGTGTAGGAGCAAGAGGCTACACCTTC. This translates into CAWSVGARGYTF. The rearrangement links TRBV30 to TRBJ1-2; D ambiguous. The CDR3 loop spans 12 amino acids. V lost 0 bases to trimming and J lost 8 bases, with 10 bases between them. Germline CDR1 GTSNPN, CDR2 SVGIG (reference sequence). The whole variable domain, filled in from reference TRBV30 and TRBJ1-2, reads SQTIHQWPATLVQPVGSPLSLECTVEGTSNPNLYWYRQAAGRGLQLLFYSVGIGQISSEVPQNLSASRPQDRQFILSSKKLLLSDSGFYLCAWSVGARGYTFGSGTRLTVV.

This chain joins TRBV11-3 and TRBJ2-2, with 8 bases identical to TRBD2. The V gene's germline CDR1 is SGHNT and CDR2 YENEEA. V shed 5 bases and J 2 bases; nucleotides not matched to a gene: 7. CDR3 length: 16 residues. The DNA for the CDR3 is TGTGCCAGCAGCCCGGGGGGGGCGGTTAACACCGGGGAGCTGTTTTTT. Translating it yields CASSPGGAVNTGELFF.

A single count supports this clone. This rearrangement joins TRBV11-2 to TRBJ2-1, with D tentatively TRBD1 (5 bases). Germline CDR1 SGHAT, CDR2 FQNNGV. The V and J ends lost 0 bases and 7 bases respectively, with 10 bases between them. The CDR3 has 14 amino acids. CDR3 DNA: TGTGCCAGCAGCTTAGACCCAGGGTCGAATGAGCAGTTCTTC. It yields the protein CASSLDPGSNEQFF.

The sample holds one count of this clone. Other DNA sequences of this sample code for an identical CDR3. The chain couples TRBV11-3 to TRBJ2-5; maybe TRBD2 (6 bases). V was trimmed by 0 bases and J by 2 bases, leaving 10 bases between them. The CDR3 extends over 15 amino acids. Looked up from germline, CDR1 is SGHNT and CDR2 is YENEEA. The CDR3 DNA is TGTGCCAGCAGCTTAGATGGGGGGAGTCAAGAGACCCAGTACTTC. Translation: CASSLDGGSQETQYF.

V is TRBV6-5 and J is TRBJ2-4, with 10 bases lining up with TRBD1. Germline trimming cut 7 bases from V and 10 bases from J; bases unmatched to any gene: 10. This CDR3 is 14 amino acids long. Germline values: CDR1 MNHEY, CDR2 SVGAGI. DNA for the CDR3: TGTGCCAGCACCCCCCGCCGGGACAGGGGTATTCAGTACTTC. This gives the protein CASTPRRDRGIQYF.

The rearrangement links TRBV2 to TRBJ2-7; 10 nucleotides align to TRBD2. CDR1 is SNHLY and CDR2 is FYNNEI in the germline V gene. Trimming at V came to 5 bases and at J to 6 bases, leaving 7 bases not matched to a gene. This CDR3 spans 14 amino acids. The CDR3 protein is CASSFRTSGREQYF. Here the CDR3 DNA reads TGTGCCAGCAGTTTCCGGACTAGCGGTCGCGAGCAGTACTTC.